This entry concerns a single T cell receptor (beta chain). Its antigen is as yet unknown. This record comes from a study of vaccination and CD4 T cells after COVID-19. Whole-study context: Mild disease affected 8 or 9 convalescent patients and severe disease one, all SARS-CoV-2 positive by nasal swab PCR.

Documented treatment: approximately 9-day PBMC culture with coronavirus spike peptide pools or control peptides (ViraFEST assay). With peptide pools, ViraFEST first expanded antigen-specific T cells and afterwards sequenced their TCRs. IL-2 at 9.5 to 10 IU/ml and peptide pools at roughly 11 ug/ml were added to PBMCs cultured at about 2 million per well. Study results and caveats: For SARS-CoV-2-reactive clonotypes, the median went from about 22 to 38, a nonsignificant increase.

Scientists ran DNA taken from cultured CD4+ T cells through the Oncomine TCR Beta short-read assay for sequencing. TCRdb reanalysed the PCR reads using MiXCR and keeps one entry per CDR3 protein. The sample contains 9,500 to 15,000 distinct CDR3 sequences, 50% of which appear only once. V lost 0 bases and J lost 0, with 8 bases in between. Germline V lookup: CDR1 MNHEY, CDR2 SVGAGI. CDR3 size: 15 residues. Sequencing was done on a sample of CD4+ T cells from blood, cultured in vitro. The clonotype comes from a human donor who had recovered from COVID-19. The chain links TRBV6-5 to TRBJ2-5; D not certain. The CDR3 sequence is CASSYSRTDQETQYF. The CDR3 DNA sequence: TGTGCCAGCAGTTACTCGAGAACAGACCAAGAGACCCAGTACTTC.